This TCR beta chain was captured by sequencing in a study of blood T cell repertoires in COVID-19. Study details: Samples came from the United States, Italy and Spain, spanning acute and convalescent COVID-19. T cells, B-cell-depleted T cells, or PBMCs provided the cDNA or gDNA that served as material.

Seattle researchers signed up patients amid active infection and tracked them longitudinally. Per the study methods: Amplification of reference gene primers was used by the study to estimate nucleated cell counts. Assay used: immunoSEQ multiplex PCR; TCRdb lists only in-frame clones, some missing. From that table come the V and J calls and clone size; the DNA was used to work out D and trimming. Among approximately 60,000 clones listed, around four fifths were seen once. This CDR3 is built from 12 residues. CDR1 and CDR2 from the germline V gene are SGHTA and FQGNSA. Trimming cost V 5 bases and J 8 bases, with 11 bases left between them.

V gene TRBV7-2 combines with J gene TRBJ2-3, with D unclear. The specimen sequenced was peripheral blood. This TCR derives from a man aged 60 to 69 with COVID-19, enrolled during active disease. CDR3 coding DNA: TGTGCCAGCAGCGCCCAGTTGTTTACGCAGTATTTT. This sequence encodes CASSAQLFTQYF.